This T cell receptor (beta chain) stems from a study of cytomegalovirus exposure and HLA in healthy donors. PCR used 60 Vbeta primers and 13 Jbeta primers. In the study's own analysis: Unique TCR beta chains numbered around 80 million in a later analysis, with some 9.9 million shared. The protocol was immunoSEQ multiplex PCR, while the TCRdb copy is restricted to in-frame clones and leaves out a portion. The D gene and trimming were derived from the DNA, and the V and J assignments and clone size from that table. The sample has about 130,000 clones; roughly two thirds are singletons. With 5 bases clipped from V and 3 bases from J, the junction kept 8 bases outside the gene matches. The CDR3 loop spans 14 amino acids. From germline, CDR1 is SGHRS and CDR2 YFSETQ.

This clonotype originated in a man aged 30-40 years in good health and CMV-seropositive. V is TRBV5-1 and J is TRBJ2-7, with TRBD1 identical over 7 bases. The sample taken for sequencing was PBMCs. The CDR3 sequence: CASSGTVGLYEQYF. The CDR3 DNA reads TGCGCCAGCAGTGGGACAGTAGGACTCTACGAGCAGTACTTC.